Given below is one T cell receptor (beta chain) in context. Its target is unknown. The CDR3 has 13 residues. Germline V gene lookup returns CDR1 SGDLS and CDR2 YYNGEE. With 6 bases removed from V and 3 bases from J, the gap between germline ends came to 12 bases. The entry originates in a study of Ad26.COV2.S vaccination and SARS-CoV-2 variants. Study as a whole: The donor belonged to the COV1001 Ad26.COV2.S trial arm.

This table comes from immunoSEQ multiplex PCR, and its TCRdb copy is limited to in-frame clones, with some not included. The sample includes 500,000 or so clones, 87% seen only once; the top ten take 9.5% to 15%. Treatment described: approximately 18 received Ad26.COV2.S at low or high dose, single or two shots; 5 received placebo; per-sample allocation not given. Specimens were obtained on day 63 following the first vaccine or placebo injection. General study results and limits: Using TCR breadth and depth analyses may have led to underestimated total T cell responses.

The clonotype originates from a person aged 18-60 years who received the Ad26.COV2.S COVID-19 vaccine or a placebo. The material sequenced was peripheral blood, taken in a trial of Ad26.COV2.S vaccine versus placebo. The chain has TRBV9 and TRBJ1-1; tentatively, D is TRBD1 (5 bases). For the CDR3, the DNA is TGTGCCAGCACCCCCGGGACGGACACTGAAGCTTTCTTT. It is translated as CASTPGTDTEAFF.